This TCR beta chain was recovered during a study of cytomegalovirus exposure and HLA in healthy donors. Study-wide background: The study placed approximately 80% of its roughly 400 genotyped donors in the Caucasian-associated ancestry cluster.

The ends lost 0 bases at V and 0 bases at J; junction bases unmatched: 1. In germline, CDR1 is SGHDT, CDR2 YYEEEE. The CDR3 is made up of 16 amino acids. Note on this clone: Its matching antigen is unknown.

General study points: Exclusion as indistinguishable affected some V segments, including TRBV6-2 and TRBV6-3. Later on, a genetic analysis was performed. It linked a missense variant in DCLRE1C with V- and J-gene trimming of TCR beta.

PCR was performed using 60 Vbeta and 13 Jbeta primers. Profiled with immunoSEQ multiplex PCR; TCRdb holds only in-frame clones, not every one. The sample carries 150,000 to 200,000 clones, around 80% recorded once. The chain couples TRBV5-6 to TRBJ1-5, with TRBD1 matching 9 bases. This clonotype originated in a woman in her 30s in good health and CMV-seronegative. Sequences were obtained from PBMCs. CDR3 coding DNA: TGTGCCAGCAGCTTGGGGGACAGGGCTAGCAATCAGCCCCAGCATTTT. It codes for CASSLGDRASNQPQHF.